A single sample gave rise to the 32 T cell receptor beta chains below, sequenced in a study of response to subunit inactivated influenza vaccine (dated by TCRdb to between 2017 and 2018). The library was prepared using RT-PCR. The sample was run on an Illumina HiSeq 2500. In-frame beta chains were kept once TCRdb had trimmed the public reads at Q25 with fastp and called clones with MiXCR. Entries are consolidated by CDR3 protein sequence, retaining the most common genes and DNA. This sample is represented by around 580,000 distinct CDR3 sequences; around 11% of them were singletons. Approximately 10% of the sample goes to the ten largest clones. The specimen was PBMCs from blood, collected on the day of vaccination. Every receptor here comes from a man aged 50-59 years who received an inactivated influenza vaccine. Donor details come from another sample of the same person, matched by shared clones.

This sequence joins TRBV7-2 and TRBJ2-3, with 9 bases fitting TRBD2. The ends lost 2 bases at V and 7 bases at J; junction bases unmatched: 4. Germline loops: CDR1 SGHTA, CDR2 FQGNSA. There are 14 residues in the CDR3. Written as DNA, the CDR3 is TGTGCCAGCAGCTTAAGCGGACTAGCGAATACGCAGTATTTT. As protein: CASSLSGLANTQYF.

This chain connects TRBV6-2 or TRBV6-3 to TRBJ1-6; TRBD1 might be the D (6 bases). Germline V gene data show CDR1 as MNHEY and CDR2 as SVGEGT. The CDR3 has 16 residues. Trimming stripped 0 bases from V and 10 bases from J, with 16 bases between. CDR3 bases: TGTGCCAGCAGTTACTCGTTTTGGACAGACGGATCACCCCTCCACTTT. It is translated as CASSYSFWTDGSPLHF.

In its sample, this clonotype was seen many times. The gene calls are TRBV29-1 and TRBJ2-5; 9 bases are a match to TRBD2. The germline CDR1 and CDR2 sequences are SQVTM and ANQGSEA. Unmatched junction bases numbered 12, after V lost 2 bases and J lost 5 bases. CDR3 length: 16 amino acids. The CDR3 bases are TGCAGCGTTGAATTGGCTAGCGGGGATGCGGCGGAGACCCAGTACTTC. Residues: CSVELASGDAAETQYF.

This clonotype was detected many times. CDR3 bases: TGCAGTGCTAAGTTTAGCCGGGACATCTACACCGGGGAGCTGTTTTTT. Its protein is CSAKFSRDIYTGELFF. The rearrangement uses TRBV20-1 and TRBJ2-2; D may be TRBD1 (6 bases). The CDR3 sequence is 16 residues long. The germline V gene has CDR1 DFQATT and CDR2 SNEGSKA (reference sequence). Trimming shortened V by 4 bases and J by 3 bases, and 18 bases separated the two germline ends.

This chain uses TRBV4-3 with TRBJ2-1; 8 nucleotides align to TRBD1. V dropped 1 base and J dropped 4; count of bases not matched to a gene: 18. CDR3 length: 20 residues. Per germline, CDR1 LGHNA and CDR2 YSLEER. CDR3 residues: CASSQGAKGSGQVFYNEQFF. CDR3 DNA: TGCGCCAGCAGCCAAGGAGCTAAGGGTTCGGGACAGGTGTTTTACAATGAGCAGTTCTTC.

The chain employs TRBV4-3 and TRBJ2-5; 9 bases map to TRBD2. The V segment lost 0 bases and the J segment 5 bases; nucleotides outside the gene matches: 7. Germline V gene data show CDR1 as LGHNA and CDR2 as YSLEER. The CDR3 is 16 amino acids. The chain's CDR3 is CASSQDRSGGKETQYF. The CDR3 DNA reads as TGCGCCAGCAGCCAAGATCGGAGCGGGGGGAAGGAGACCCAGTACTTC.

CDR3 loop: CATGTSGSGATDTQYF. The CDR3 bases are TGTGCCACCGGGACTAGCGGGAGTGGTGCCACAGATACGCAGTATTTT. This chain links TRBV10-3 with TRBJ2-3; 14 nucleotides match TRBD2. The CDR3 loop spans 16 amino acids. J gave up 2 bases and V 10 bases, and 8 bases lay outside the gene matches. The germline CDR1 and CDR2 sequences are ENHRY and SYGVKD.

The gene calls are TRBV27 and TRBJ1-4; no definite D call. Per the germline V gene, CDR1 is MNHEY and CDR2 is SMNVEV (reference sequence). V dropped 5 bases and J dropped 4 bases, with 23 bases sitting between them. The CDR3 length is 18 residues. This CDR3 reads CASSLNTGASFFNEKLFF. Here the CDR3 DNA reads TGTGCCAGCAGTCTAAACACTGGAGCATCCTTTTTTAATGAAAAACTGTTTTTT.

There are a few counts of this clonotype. The chain recombines TRBV6-1 with TRBJ1-1; D ambiguous. Germline assignment: CDR1 MNHNS and CDR2 SASEGT. The germline V and J ends were trimmed by 6 bases and 1 base, with 15 bases remaining between them. The CDR3 covers 15 residues. The CDR3 DNA is TGTGCCAGCAGCCGTCACCAATTAGGGAACACTGAAGCTTTCTTT. This codes for CASSRHQLGNTEAFF.

This chain links TRBV5-5 with TRBJ2-1; 11 bases fit TRBD1. The CDR3 runs to 16 residues. V lost 3 bases, J lost 8 bases, and 10 bases stayed unmatched. Germline V gene data show CDR1 as SGHKS and CDR2 as YYEKEE (reference sequence). In nucleotides, the CDR3 is TGTGCCAGCAGCTGGAACCGGGACAGGGGGTTGCATGAGCAGTTCTTC. It codes for CASSWNRDRGLHEQFF.

The chain combines TRBV10-1 with TRBJ2-1; D is ambiguous. V was pared by 3 bases and J by 0 bases, with 18 bases between. Germline V CDR1 and CDR2: WNHNN, SYGVQD (reference sequence). This CDR3 contains 18 residues. The CDR3 DNA sequence: TGCGCCAGCAGTGACCATATAATCTGGGTTAGCTCCTACAATGAGCAGTTCTTC. Translation gives CASSDHIIWVSSYNEQFF.

This clonotype was observed a handful of times. The chain combines TRBV12-3 or TRBV12-4 with TRBJ1-5; a possible D gene is TRBD1 (6 bases). V was cut by 4 bases and J by 0 bases, with 13 bases left in between. The CDR3 sequence is 16 residues long. The CDR3 DNA follows: TGTGCCAGCAGTTCCCGGGACACTTATAGCAATCAGCCCCAGCATTTT. This translates into CASSSRDTYSNQPQHF.

The chain couples TRBV7-9 to TRBJ1-5; D is undetermined. Germline assignment: CDR1 SEHNR and CDR2 FQNEAQ (reference sequence). The CDR3 is made up of 13 amino acids. Between the trimmed V and J ends, which lost 1 base and 4 bases, there was a span of 5 bases. The CDR3 loop is CASSLGWNQPQHF. The CDR3 DNA reads TGTGCCAGCAGCTTAGGGTGGAATCAGCCCCAGCATTTT. The variable domain in full, completed from reference TRBV7-9 and TRBJ1-5, reads DTGVSQNPRHKITKRGQNVTFRCDPISEHNRLYWYRQTLGQGPEFLTYFQNEAQLEKSRLLSDRFSAERPKGSFSTLEIQRTEQGDSAMYLCASSLGWNQPQHFGDGTRLSIL.

This clonotype was observed at least ten times. The rearrangement uses TRBV4-1 and TRBJ2-5; 8 positions agree with TRBD2. This CDR3 has 15 amino acids. V trimming: 0 bases; J trimming: 7 bases; junction bases outside the gene matches: 7. CDR1 is MGHRA and CDR2 is YSYEKL in the germline V gene. CDR3 protein: CASSQDRPSGSTQYF. CDR3 coding DNA: TGCGCCAGCAGCCAAGATCGGCCTAGCGGGTCGACCCAGTACTTC.

V and J are TRBV30 and TRBJ2-3, with D tentatively TRBD2 (5 bases). Germline assignment: CDR1 GTSNPN and CDR2 SVGIG (reference sequence). V was cut by 0 bases and J by 4 bases, with 26 bases left in between. This CDR3 has 19 residues. The CDR3 bases are TGTGCCTGGAGTGTACGACGGATTACTAGTCCTCTTATTGCAGATACGCAGTATTTT. Translation: CAWSVRRITSPLIADTQYF.

J is TRBJ2-1 and V is TRBV6-4; perhaps D is TRBD1 or TRBD2 (6 bases each). CDR1 is MRHNA, CDR2 SNTAGT, per germline. This CDR3 is built from 14 residues. V lost 2 bases and J lost 2, with 7 bases in between. The CDR3 DNA reads TGTGCCAGCAGTGACAGGGGGGCCTACAATGAGCAGTTCTTC. This gives the protein CASSDRGAYNEQFF.

This clonotype has ten or more counts. The chain is built from TRBV2 and TRBJ2-3; no firm D call. From germline, CDR1 is SNHLY and CDR2 FYNNEI. With 2 bases removed from V and 3 bases from J, the gap between germline ends came to 9 bases. This CDR3 region has 14 residues. The CDR3 loop is CASSERAPTDTQYF. The DNA for the CDR3 is TGTGCCAGCAGTGAAAGGGCTCCTACAGATACGCAGTATTTT. The whole variable domain, remainder taken from reference TRBV2 and TRBJ2-3, is EPEVTQTPSHQVTQMGQEVILRCVPISNHLYFYWYRQILGQKVEFLVSFYNNEISEKSEIFDDQFSVERPDGSNFTLKIRSTKLEDSAMYFCASSERAPTDTQYFGPGTRLTVL.

This rearrangement joins TRBV11-1 to TRBJ2-5; 10 nucleotides agree with TRBD1. This CDR3 is 18 amino acids long. Per the germline V gene, CDR1 is SGHAT and CDR2 is FQDESV (reference sequence). Losses at the gene ends were 5 bases for V and 5 bases for J; bases not matched to a gene: 17. The CDR3 loop reads CASSQNSDDRGQGETQYF. The CDR3 nucleotides read TGTGCCAGCAGCCAAAATTCCGATGACAGGGGGCAGGGTGAGACCCAGTACTTC.

This sequence joins TRBV10-3 and TRBJ2-1, with a tentative D call TRBD1 (7 bases). The germline V gene has CDR1 ENHRY and CDR2 SYGVKD. With 0 bases removed from V and 7 bases from J, the gap between germline ends came to 10 bases. This CDR3 comprises 14 residues. CDR3 DNA: TGTGCCATCAGTGAGTCGACAGGGAGGAATGAGCAGTTCTTC. Its protein product is CAISESTGRNEQFF.

The chain is built from TRBV28 and TRBJ2-1; no reliable D call. Trimming took 10 bases from V and 3 from J, leaving 10 bases between them. Looked up from germline, CDR1 is MDHEN and CDR2 is SYDVKM. The CDR3 has 12 residues. The CDR3 sequence: CATVGNYNEQFF. CDR3 coding DNA: TGTGCCACAGTAGGTAACTACAATGAGCAGTTCTTC.

This clonotype was observed a few times. V is TRBV28 and J is TRBJ2-5, with D uncertain. The germline gives CDR1 MDHEN, CDR2 SYDVKM. The CDR3 runs to 13 residues. V shed 3 bases and J shed 2 bases, with 7 bases lying between them. The CDR3 region has the DNA TGTGCCAGCAGTTTTATACCTCAAGAGACCCAGTACTTC. Its translation: CASSFIPQETQYF.

V and J are TRBV19 and TRBJ2-7; a possible D gene is TRBD2 (5 bases). The CDR3 loop spans 13 amino acids. Germline V gene data show CDR1 as LNHDA and CDR2 as SQIVND (reference sequence). V lost 7 bases, J lost 5 bases, and 15 bases lay in between. Written as DNA, the CDR3 is TGTGCCAGTACCCCCAGGCCGGGGAACGAGCAGTACTTC. As protein: CASTPRPGNEQYF. Full variable domain (outside the CDR3, taken from reference TRBV19 and TRBJ2-7): DGGITQSPKYLFRKEGQNVTLSCEQNLNHDAMYWYRQDPGQGLRLIYYSQIVNDFQKGDIAEGYSVSREKKESFPLTVTSAQKNPTAFYLCASTPRPGNEQYFGPGTRLTVT.

This clonotype was observed a few times. V gene TRBV7-2 combines with J gene TRBJ2-3; the D is unclear. The length of the CDR3 is 14 residues. Between the trimmed V and J ends, which lost 5 bases and 4 bases, there was a span of 13 bases. Germline lookup yields CDR1 SGHTA and CDR2 FQGNSA. The CDR3 loop reads CASSPSGEADTQYF. The DNA of the CDR3 is TGTGCCAGCAGCCCTAGTGGCGAGGCAGATACGCAGTATTTT.

This chain joins TRBV20-1 and TRBJ2-7; D might be TRBD1 (5 bases). Trimming shortened V by 2 bases and J by 2 bases, and 10 bases separated the two germline ends. The length of the CDR3 is 13 residues. Germline V gives CDR1 DFQATT, CDR2 SNEGSKA (reference sequence). CDR3 sequence reads: CSARPQDTYEQYF. Here the CDR3 DNA reads TGCAGTGCTAGACCCCAGGACACCTACGAGCAGTACTTC.

This clonotype was seen a few times. The rearrangement joins TRBV18 to TRBJ2-5; D is undetermined. V was pared by 0 bases and J by 2 bases, with 7 bases between. This CDR3 spans 14 amino acids. Germline V gene data show CDR1 as KGHSH and CDR2 as LQKENI. The CDR3 region is CASSPPPFQETQYF. DNA of the CDR3: TGTGCCAGCTCACCACCCCCCTTTCAAGAGACCCAGTACTTC.

The gene calls are TRBV28 and TRBJ1-6; unclear D gene. The V gene's germline CDR1 is MDHEN and CDR2 SYDVKM. The CDR3 sequence is 15 residues long. V lost 3 bases, J lost 0 bases, and 6 bases lay in between. CDR3 bases: TGTGCCAGCAGTTTTGGACGCTCCTATAATTCACCCCTCCACTTT. It yields the protein CASSFGRSYNSPLHF.

There are a few counts of this clonotype. The junction departs from the called germline gene at one end, perhaps through a read error. CDR3 bases: TGTGCTAGCACCCAAGGGGCCCGGGAGCCCTACGAGCAGTACTTC. Translation: CASTQGAREPYEQYF. V and J are TRBV7-7 and TRBJ2-7; weak D call: TRBD2 (6 bases). This CDR3 spans 15 amino acids. CDR1 SSHAT and CDR2 FNYEAQ come from the germline V gene (reference sequence).

This chain connects TRBV4-3 to TRBJ2-5; 7 nucleotides line up with TRBD2. Unmatched junction bases numbered 9, after V lost 0 bases and J lost 5 bases. This CDR3 spans 16 amino acids. CDR1 is LGHNA, CDR2 YSLEER, per germline. CDR3 nucleotide sequence: TGCGCCAGCAGCCAAGAGTTTCGCGGGGGTTGGGAGACCCAGTACTTC. It encodes CASSQEFRGGWETQYF.

This clonotype was observed a handful of times. The rearrangement uses TRBV5-1 and TRBJ2-5, with D perhaps TRBD1 (5 bases). CDR3 length: 14 amino acids. CDR1 is SGHRS and CDR2 is YFSETQ in the germline V gene. V shed 3 bases and J shed 0 bases, with 9 bases lying between them. The CDR3 sequence: CASSSQGNQETQYF. CDR3 coding DNA: TGCGCCAGCAGCTCGCAGGGAAACCAAGAGACCCAGTACTTC.

This clonotype appeared many times. This chain uses TRBV9 with TRBJ2-2, with a weak D call TRBD1 (6 bases). CDR1 and CDR2 (germline): SGDLS, YYNGEE. The CDR3 length is 14 residues. The V and J ends lost 3 bases and 3 bases respectively, with 9 bases between them. CDR3 residues: CASSATGYTGELFF. The CDR3 DNA reads as TGTGCCAGCAGCGCGACAGGATACACCGGGGAGCTGTTTTTT.

As regards this clonotype: This likely comes from a read error, as the CDR3 has no conserved phenylalanine or tryptophan at its end. The chain uses TRBV12-3 or TRBV12-4 and TRBJ1-5; D remains ambiguous. V was clipped by 3 bases and J by 7 bases, with 10 bases between them. The CDR3 covers 13 residues. CDR3 residues: CASSFEGIQPQHS. The CDR3 bases are TGTGCCAGCAGTTTTGAGGGAATCCAGCCCCAGCATTCT.

The chain links TRBV7-3 to TRBJ2-1, with D perhaps matching TRBD1 (5 bases). Trimming took off 5 bases at V and 8 bases at J, with 19 bases between the two ends. Germline V gene sequence: CDR1 SGHTA, CDR2 FQGTGA. The CDR3 has 15 residues. CDR3 residues: CASSPGIGVRYEQFF. The CDR3 region has the DNA TGTGCCAGCAGCCCCGGTATAGGGGTTCGGTATGAGCAGTTCTTC.